The 32 T cell receptor beta chains below all came from one sample that was sequenced in a study of immune evolution from preneoplasia to lung adenocarcinoma. Data came from immunoSEQ multiplex PCR; TCRdb stores just in-frame clones and leaves some out. The table shows about 14,000 clones, with 80% occurring only once. Sequenced: FFPE minimally invasive lung adenocarcinoma tissue. The receptors here all came from a person between 70 and 80 years old with lung adenocarcinoma.

V is TRBV11-3 and J is TRBJ2-7, with 7 positions matching TRBD1. Germline trimming cut 6 bases from V and 2 bases from J; bases unmatched to any gene: 4. This CDR3 comprises 13 residues. The germline CDR1 and CDR2 sequences are SGHNT and YENEEA. CDR3 DNA sequence: TGTGCCAGCAGGGGCGGACAGGCCTACGAGCAGTACTTC. Translation: CASRGGQAYEQYF. Looking up the rest from reference TRBV11-3 and TRBJ2-7 gives the full variable domain: EAGVVQSPRYKIIEKKQPVAFWCNPISGHNTLYWYLQNLGQGPELLIRYENEEAVDDSQLPKDRFSAERLKGVDSTLKIQPAELGDSAVYLCASRGGQAYEQYFGPGTRLTVT.

The rearrangement uses TRBV6-1 and TRBJ1-1; D ambiguous. Trimming took off 6 bases at V and 5 bases at J, with 10 bases between the two ends. Germline V gene data show CDR1 as MNHNS and CDR2 as SASEGT. The CDR3 sequence is 12 residues long. CDR3 in DNA: TGTGCCAGCAGCCGGTCGCGAACTGAAGCTTTCTTT. This gives the protein CASSRSRTEAFF.

This sequence joins TRBV7-3 and TRBJ2-2; the D gene is possibly TRBD1 (7 bases). V gave up 3 bases and J gave up 4 bases, with 12 bases separating them. This CDR3 is built from 15 residues. Germline V gene lookup returns CDR1 SGHTA and CDR2 FQGTGA. This CDR3 is CASSFQGGGTGELFF. The CDR3 DNA reads TGTGCCAGCAGCTTTCAGGGGGGCGGCACCGGGGAGCTGTTTTTT.

This chain connects TRBV30 to TRBJ2-7, with D tentatively TRBD2 (5 bases). Germline V CDR1 and CDR2: GTSNPN, SVGIG (reference sequence). CDR3 length: 14 amino acids. V was cut by 3 bases and J by 5 bases, with 17 bases left in between. CDR3 in amino acids: CAWSLLEGYNEQYF. The CDR3 DNA sequence: TGTGCCTGGAGCCTACTCGAGGGATACAACGAGCAGTACTTC.

The chain combines TRBV5-1 with TRBJ2-7; D possibly uses TRBD1 or TRBD2 (6 bases each). CDR1 SGHRS and CDR2 YFSETQ come from the germline V gene. The CDR3 totals 14 residues. V lost 0 bases and J lost 1, with 8 bases in between. The CDR3 coding sequence is TGCGCCAGCAGCTTGGAGGGGGGATCCTACGAGCAGTACTTC. This sequence encodes CASSLEGGSYEQYF.

V gene TRBV5-1 combines with J gene TRBJ2-5, with a tentative D call TRBD2 (6 bases). V dropped 0 bases and J dropped 2 bases, with 14 bases sitting between them. This CDR3 region has 16 residues. Looked up from germline, CDR1 is SGHRS and CDR2 is YFSETQ. Here the CDR3 DNA reads TGCGCCAGCAGCTTGGGCTCGGGGGACCCGCAAGAGACCCAGTACTTC. It encodes CASSLGSGDPQETQYF.

The CDR3 spells CASSPQGENSPLHF. In nucleotides, the CDR3 is TGTGCCAGCAGTCCACAGGGGGAGAATTCACCCCTCCACTTT. J is TRBJ1-6 and V is TRBV2, with TRBD1 matching 8 bases. Germline V gene data show CDR1 as SNHLY and CDR2 as FYNNEI. The CDR3 totals 14 residues. V was pared by 5 bases and J by 7 bases, with 4 bases of the junction left unmatched.

V gene TRBV6-5 combines with J gene TRBJ1-2, with D perhaps matching TRBD1 (6 bases). Trimming took off 10 bases at V and 8 bases at J, with 20 bases between the two ends. The germline V gene encodes CDR1 MNHEY and CDR2 SVGAGI. The length of the CDR3 is 13 residues. The CDR3 sequence: CATRTDIAGGYTF. The CDR3 nucleotides read TGTGCCACCAGGACAGATATAGCTGGGGGCTACACCTTC.

This clone was picked up one time. This chain connects TRBV7-9 to TRBJ2-3; TRBD2 aligns across 15 bases. Germline V gene lookup returns CDR1 SEHNR and CDR2 FQNEAQ (reference sequence). CDR3 size: 16 residues. Germline trimming cut 6 bases from V and 5 bases from J; bases unmatched to any gene: 6. CDR3 sequence: CASRVLGLAGGDTQYF. CDR3 in DNA: TGTGCCAGCAGAGTACTGGGACTAGCGGGAGGAGATACGCAGTATTTT.

The chain is built from TRBV11-2 and TRBJ2-2; TRBD2 matches 12 bases. CDR3 length: 17 residues. V dropped 2 bases and J dropped 2; count of bases not matched to a gene: 3. Looked up from germline, CDR1 is SGHAT and CDR2 is FQNNGV. The CDR3 DNA reads as TGTGCCAGCAGCTTATTCGGACTAGCGGGAAACACCGGGGAGCTGTTTTTT. Translation: CASSLFGLAGNTGELFF.

The chain has TRBV4-1 and TRBJ2-2; D is uncertain. The CDR3 consists of 14 residues. From germline, CDR1 is MGHRA and CDR2 YSYEKL. Trimming took off 0 bases at V and 3 bases at J, with 5 bases between the two ends. CDR3: CASSQETYTGELFF. In DNA, the CDR3 is TGCGCCAGCAGCCAAGAGACCTACACCGGGGAGCTGTTTTTT.

The chain couples TRBV9 to TRBJ2-1, with no clear D. The CDR3 sequence is 17 residues long. CDR1 SGDLS and CDR2 YYNGEE come from the germline V gene. V was pared by 0 bases and J by 0 bases, with 13 bases between. CDR3 in DNA: TGTGCCAGCAGCGTAGTGGTGAGATCTAGCTCCTACAATGAGCAGTTCTTC. Translation gives CASSVVVRSSSYNEQFF.

This clone was observed once. The chain carries TRBV6-1 and TRBJ1-1; D remains unclear. With 6 bases removed from V and 3 bases from J, the gap between germline ends came to 11 bases. The CDR3 totals 13 residues. Germline CDR1 and CDR2: MNHNS and SASEGT. The CDR3 DNA is TGTGCCAGCAGCAGGACCCGGGACACTGAAGCTTTCTTT. Translating gives CASSRTRDTEAFF.

The sample holds one count of this clone. This chain uses TRBV28 with TRBJ2-1; 13 nucleotides agree with TRBD2. The CDR3 totals 16 residues. The trim removed 8 bases at V and 6 bases at J, leaving 10 bases unmatched. In germline, CDR1 is MDHEN, CDR2 SYDVKM. CDR3 loop: CASVPGGLAGRNEQFF. The DNA of the CDR3 is TGTGCCAGCGTCCCGGGGGGACTAGCGGGACGCAATGAGCAGTTCTTC.

CDR3 coding DNA: TGTGCCAGCAGCCTCTTTAGCGTGAACACTGAAGCTTTCTTT. This translates into CASSLFSVNTEAFF. This chain connects TRBV5-8 to TRBJ1-1, with D hard to call. V lost 4 bases and J lost 0, with 10 bases in between. CDR1 and CDR2 from the germline V gene are SGHTS and YDEGEE. CDR3 length: 14 amino acids.

The rearrangement links TRBV6-1 to TRBJ1-1, with D possibly being TRBD1 (5 bases). V lost 4 bases and J 2 bases, leaving 14 bases between the germline ends. Germline values: CDR1 MNHNS, CDR2 SASEGT. The CDR3 totals 15 residues. Written as DNA, the CDR3 is TGTGCCAGCAGTGGACGGGACGGCCGAAACACTGAAGCTTTCTTT. This codes for CASSGRDGRNTEAFF.

The chain employs TRBV28 and TRBJ2-4; no clear D. Germline loops: CDR1 MDHEN, CDR2 SYDVKM. V dropped 6 bases and J dropped 11 bases, with 11 bases sitting between them. The CDR3 is 11 amino acids. CDR3 protein: CASSLHGVQYF. CDR3 sequence (DNA): TGTGCCAGCAGCCTTCATGGGGTTCAGTACTTC.

The chain is built from TRBV29-1 and TRBJ1-5; TRBD1 is a possible D gene (6 bases). Trimming stripped 3 bases from V and 5 bases from J, with 11 bases between. The CDR3 has 13 amino acids. Germline assignment: CDR1 SQVTM and CDR2 ANQGSEA. CDR3 loop: CSVEAAGDQPQHF. CDR3 nucleotides: TGCAGCGTTGAGGCTGCAGGGGATCAGCCCCAGCATTTT.

The chain links TRBV6-1 to TRBJ1-2, with TRBD1 identical over 9 bases. This CDR3 contains 12 residues. CDR1 and CDR2 from the germline V gene are MNHNS and SASEGT. V lost 8 bases, J lost 8 bases, and 6 bases stayed unmatched. This CDR3 reads CASATGGEGYTF. For the CDR3, the DNA is TGTGCCAGCGCGACAGGGGGGGAAGGCTACACCTTC.

The chain is built from TRBV11-3 and TRBJ1-1, with D uncertain. In germline, CDR1 is SGHNT, CDR2 YENEEA. The CDR3 has 15 residues. The V end lost 1 base, the J end lost 4 bases, and 13 bases lay between the germline ends. This chain's CDR3 is CASSLGQVGSTEAFF. CDR3 in DNA: TGTGCCAGCAGCTTAGGTCAGGTTGGTAGCACTGAAGCTTTCTTT.

The chain couples TRBV30 to TRBJ1-6; 7 nucleotides line up with TRBD1. V shed 4 bases and J 6 bases; nucleotides not matched to a gene: 9. The CDR3 extends over 15 amino acids. The germline CDR1 and CDR2 sequences are GTSNPN and SVGIG (reference sequence). The DNA of the CDR3 is TGTGCCTGGATCCCCGGGACAGACCTTAATTCACCCCTCCACTTT. Its protein product is CAWIPGTDLNSPLHF.

This chain links TRBV28 with TRBJ1-1; TRBD1 might be the D (6 bases). The CDR3 covers 15 residues. Germline V CDR1 and CDR2: MDHEN, SYDVKM. The germline V and J ends were trimmed by 7 bases and 0 bases, with 15 bases remaining between them. This CDR3 is CASKKGEGMNTEAFF. CDR3 bases: TGTGCCAGCAAGAAGGGGGAGGGAATGAACACTGAAGCTTTCTTT. Drawing the rest from reference TRBV28 and TRBJ1-1, the complete variable domain is DVKVTQSSRYLVKRTGEKVFLECVQDMDHENMFWYRQDPGLGLRLIYFSYDVKMKEKGDIPEGYSVSREKKERFSLILESASTNQTSMYLCASKKGEGMNTEAFFGQGTRLTVV.

V is TRBV5-1 and J is TRBJ1-6, with 9 bases lining up with TRBD1. CDR1 and CDR2 from the germline V gene are SGHRS and YFSETQ. The CDR3 runs 14 residues. V gave up 7 bases and J gave up 10 bases; unmatched junction bases: 9. CDR3 loop: CASGTGTGLSPLHF. The CDR3 DNA follows: TGCGCCAGCGGAACCGGGACAGGGTTGTCACCCCTCCACTTT.

The J gene is TRBJ2-7, the V gene TRBV2; 10 bases are shared with TRBD1. CDR1 and CDR2 from the germline V gene are SNHLY and FYNNEI. With 6 bases clipped from V and 0 bases from J, the junction kept 2 bases outside the gene matches. The CDR3 totals 14 residues. The CDR3 nucleotides read TGTGCCAGCAGGGGACAGGGGTTCTCCTACGAGCAGTACTTC. This sequence encodes CASRGQGFSYEQYF. The full variable domain, rest sourced from reference TRBV2 and TRBJ2-7, is EPEVTQTPSHQVTQMGQEVILRCVPISNHLYFYWYRQILGQKVEFLVSFYNNEISEKSEIFDDQFSVERPDGSNFTLKIRSTKLEDSAMYFCASRGQGFSYEQYFGPGTRLTVT.

V usage is TRBV29-1 and J usage is TRBJ1-4; D is uncertain. This CDR3 spans 13 amino acids. V lost 3 bases, J lost 2 bases, and 7 bases lay in between. Germline lookup yields CDR1 SQVTM and CDR2 ANQGSEA. CDR3 in amino acids: CSVEIATNEKLFF. In DNA form, the CDR3 reads TGCAGCGTTGAGATCGCCACTAATGAAAAACTGTTTTTT. Filled out from reference TRBV29-1 and TRBJ1-4, the complete variable domain reads SAVISQKPSRDICQRGTSLTIQCQVDSQVTMMFWYRQQPGQSLTLIATANQGSEATYESGFVIDKFPISRPNLTFSTLTVSNMSPEDSSIYLCSVEIATNEKLFFGSGTQLSVL.

J is TRBJ1-1 and V is TRBV7-9; the match to TRBD1 covers 7 bases. J was trimmed by 2 bases and V by 5 bases; bases with no gene match: 5. Germline assignment: CDR1 SEHNR and CDR2 FQNEAQ (reference sequence). The CDR3 is made up of 14 amino acids. CDR3 loop: CASSQGTVNTEAFF. CDR3 sequence (DNA): TGTGCCAGCAGCCAAGGGACAGTCAACACTGAAGCTTTCTTT. The whole variable domain, filled in from reference TRBV7-9 and TRBJ1-1, reads DTGVSQNPRHKITKRGQNVTFRCDPISEHNRLYWYRQTLGQGPEFLTYFQNEAQLEKSRLLSDRFSAERPKGSFSTLEIQRTEQGDSAMYLCASSQGTVNTEAFFGQGTRLTVV.

J is TRBJ1-5 and V is TRBV2, with D maybe TRBD1 (6 bases). This CDR3 is built from 13 residues. V shed 10 bases and J shed 2 bases, with 12 bases lying between them. Germline CDR1 and CDR2: SNHLY and FYNNEI. The CDR3 loop is CAIGQWGNQPQHF. CDR3 coding DNA: TGTGCCATAGGACAGTGGGGCAATCAGCCCCAGCATTTT.

This clone was seen only a few times. The chain carries TRBV6-1 and TRBJ2-5; possible D gene TRBD1, 6 bases. Trimming took off 5 bases at V and 1 base at J, with 11 bases between the two ends. The CDR3 is made up of 14 amino acids. Germline-derived CDR1 and CDR2 are MNHNS and SASEGT. The CDR3 sequence: CASSLLGGQETQYF. The CDR3 DNA sequence: TGTGCCAGCAGTCTTCTAGGGGGCCAAGAGACCCAGTACTTC.

The gene calls are TRBV6-1 and TRBJ2-7, with 7 bases fitting TRBD1. Per germline, CDR1 MNHNS and CDR2 SASEGT. CDR3 length equals 15 residues. Trimming at V came to 4 bases and at J to 4 bases, leaving 10 bases not matched to a gene. Written as DNA, the CDR3 is TGTGCCAGCAGTGTTGACAGGGAACCATCTTACGAGCAGTACTTC. This gives the protein CASSVDREPSYEQYF.

This clone was observed a single time. The rearrangement joins TRBV10-3 to TRBJ1-5; no clear D. V shed 2 bases and J shed 0 bases, with 5 bases lying between them. The germline V gene has CDR1 ENHRY and CDR2 SYGVKD. This CDR3 region has 14 residues. This CDR3 is CAISERVSNQPQHF. CDR3 DNA: TGTGCCATCAGTGAGCGGGTTAGCAATCAGCCCCAGCATTTT.

The rearrangement joins TRBV27 to TRBJ1-2; D is unresolved. The CDR3 contains 14 residues. The V end lost 5 bases, the J end lost 5 bases, and 15 bases lay between the germline ends. From germline, CDR1 is MNHEY and CDR2 SMNVEV (reference sequence). The CDR3 DNA follows: TGTGCCAGCAGTCCCGGGCCTATTAAGTATGGCTACACCTTC. It codes for CASSPGPIKYGYTF.

This clone was found a few times. Here the CDR3 reads CASSQTRGGEKLFF. CDR3 bases: TGTGCCAGCAGCCAAACCAGGGGTGGGGAAAAACTGTTTTTT. V and J are TRBV27 and TRBJ1-4, with TRBD1 as a possible D gene (6 bases). The CDR3 loop spans 14 amino acids. In germline, CDR1 is MNHEY, CDR2 SMNVEV (reference sequence). Trimming took 6 bases from V and 8 from J, leaving 16 bases between them.